This TCR beta chain was captured by sequencing in a study of blood T cells in healthy people across ages. This clonotype was seen at least ten times. The authors ran a second PCR of roughly 6 to 12 cycles using a sample-barcoded 5' primer and a J-beta primer mix. MiXCR was run by TCRdb on the 5' RACE reads, yielding one entry per CDR3 protein. The sample comprises hundreds of thousands of distinct CDR3 sequences, about 30% of which are singletons, and roughly 14% rests with the top ten. J lost 1 base, V lost 1 base, and 2 bases had no gene match. Germline CDR1 SGHTA, CDR2 FQGNSA. The CDR3 is made up of 15 amino acids.

This clonotype was sampled from a woman aged 80 or over in good health. The sample was blood. The V and J genes are TRBV7-2 and TRBJ2-7; 9 nucleotides line up with TRBD1. CDR3 protein: CASSLVGTGSYEQYF. The CDR3 bases are TGTGCCAGCAGCTTAGTGGGGACAGGGTCCTACGAGCAGTACTTC.